The clone carrying this T cell receptor beta chain was observed a handful of times. Its specificity is unknown. The time point here: late sampling 161 to 241 days after vaccination in a few convalescent patients. The treatment was: roughly 10-day PBMC culture with coronavirus spike peptide pools or control peptides (ViraFEST assay). ViraFEST used peptide pools to expand antigen-specific T cells and subsequently sequenced their TCRs. This sample stems from a study of vaccination and CD4 T cells after COVID-19. Sequencing of cultured CD4+ T cell DNA used the Oncomine TCR Beta short-read assay. MiXCR, run by TCRdb on the PCR reads, gives a single entry per CDR3 protein. The table lists around 25,000 distinct CDR3 sequences, over 25% of them singletons. The TCR sequence derives from a human donor who had recovered from COVID-19. The sample in question was CD4+ T cells from blood, cultured in vitro, obtained about 7 months after SARS-CoV-2 vaccination.

The CDR3 DNA follows: TGTGCCAGCAAACCTAGCGGGTGGCGAGATACGCAGTATTTT. Encoded protein: CASKPSGWRDTQYF. V gene TRBV27 combines with J gene TRBJ2-3, with TRBD2 matching over 8 bases. Germline CDR1 is MNHEY and CDR2 is SMNVEV (reference sequence). With 7 bases clipped from V and 5 bases from J, the junction kept 8 bases outside the gene matches. This CDR3 has 14 amino acids.